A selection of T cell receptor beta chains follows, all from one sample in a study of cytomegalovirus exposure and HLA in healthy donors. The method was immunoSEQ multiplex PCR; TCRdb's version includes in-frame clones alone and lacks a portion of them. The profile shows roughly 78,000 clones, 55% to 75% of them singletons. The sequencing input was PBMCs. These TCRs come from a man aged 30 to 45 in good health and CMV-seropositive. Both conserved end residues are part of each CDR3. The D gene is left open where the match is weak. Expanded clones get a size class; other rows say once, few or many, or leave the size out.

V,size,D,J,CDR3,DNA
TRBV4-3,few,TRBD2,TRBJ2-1,CASSQTSGSSYNEQFF,TGCGCCAGCAGCCAGACTAGCGGAAGCTCCTACAATGAGCAGTTCTTC
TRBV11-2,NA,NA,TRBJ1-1,CASSMGDTMNTEAFF,TGTGCCAGCAGCATGGGGGACACCATGAACACTGAAGCTTTCTTT
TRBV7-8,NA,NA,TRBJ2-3,CASSTSGTDTQYF,TGTGCCAGCAGCACAAGCGGCACAGATACGCAGTATTTT
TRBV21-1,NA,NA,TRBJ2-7,CASSNRGVGYF,TGTGCCAGCAGCAACCGCGGGGTGGGCTACTTC
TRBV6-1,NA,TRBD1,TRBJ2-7,CAGGGQGATYEQYF,TGTGCCGGGGGGGGACAGGGGGCAACCTACGAGCAGTACTTC
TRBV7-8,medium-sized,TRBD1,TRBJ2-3,CASSWVVGQGGTDTQYF,TGTGCCAGCAGCTGGGTAGTGGGACAGGGCGGCACAGATACGCAGTATTTT
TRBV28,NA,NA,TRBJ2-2,CASSVARGGTGELFF,TGTGCCAGCAGTGTCGCCAGAGGGGGCACCGGGGAGCTGTTTTTT
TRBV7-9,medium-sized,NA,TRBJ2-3,CASSLQQDTQYF,TGTGCCAGCAGCCTACAGCAGGATACGCAGTATTTT
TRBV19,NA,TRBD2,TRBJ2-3,CASSIGLLAGTDTQYF,TGTGCCAGTAGTATTGGTTTGCTAGCGGGAACGGATACGCAGTATTTT
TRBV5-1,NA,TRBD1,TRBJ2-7,CASSLGGTGLYEQYF,TGCGCCAGCAGCTTGGGCGGGACAGGGCTCTACGAGCAGTACTTC
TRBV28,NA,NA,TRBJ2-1,CASSFRPAYNEQFF,TGTGCCAGCAGTTTCCGCCCGGCCTACAATGAGCAGTTCTTC
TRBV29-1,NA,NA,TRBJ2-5,CSVGTVLQETQYF,TGCAGCGTGGGTACAGTACTGCAAGAGACCCAGTACTTC
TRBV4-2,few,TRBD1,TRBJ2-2,CASSQVTGNQRELFF,TGTGCCAGCAGCCAAGTGACAGGGAATCAAAGGGAGCTGTTTTTT
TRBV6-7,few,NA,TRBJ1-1,CASSYPGKAFF,TGTGCCAGCAGTTACCCGGGGAAAGCTTTCTTT
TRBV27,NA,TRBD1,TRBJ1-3,CASSLSQGAGNTIYF,TGTGCCAGCAGTTTATCACAGGGGGCTGGAAACACCATATATTTT
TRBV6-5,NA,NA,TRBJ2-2,CASFGLPFGTGELFF,TGTGCCAGCTTCGGGTTGCCCTTTGGCACCGGGGAGCTGTTTTTT
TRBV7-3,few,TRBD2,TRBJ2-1,CASSLGTSGNNEQFF,TGTGCCAGCAGCCTAGGGACTAGCGGAAACAATGAGCAGTTCTTC
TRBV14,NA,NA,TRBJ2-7,CASSQDSPSYEQYF,TGTGCCAGCAGCCAAGATAGTCCATCCTACGAGCAGTACTTC